This entry lists 10 T cell receptor beta chains sequenced from one sample in a study of blood T cell repertoires in COVID-19. Assay: immunoSEQ multiplex PCR; the TCRdb copy retains only in-frame clones and omits some. Counted here are roughly 350,000 clones, roughly 90% occurring once; the ten biggest clones make up approximately 17%. Sequenced: PBMCs or T cells enriched from blood (not recorded which). These receptors all stem from a woman in her 30s who had recovered from COVID-19.

This chain connects TRBV4-1 to TRBJ2-7; D is undetermined. This CDR3 contains 16 residues. Per the germline V gene, CDR1 is MGHRA and CDR2 is YSYEKL. V lost 1 base and J 0 bases, leaving 13 bases between the germline ends. DNA of the CDR3: TGCGCCAGCAGCCAAGGAGGCCCAGAAATCTCCTACGAGCAGTACTTC. Its translation is CASSQGGPEISYEQYF.

The V and J genes are TRBV19 and TRBJ1-2; 10 nucleotides line up with TRBD1. The V and J ends lost 4 bases and 7 bases, in that order; junction bases with no gene match: 3. The CDR3 runs 13 residues. Germline V gene data show CDR1 as LNHDA and CDR2 as SQIVND (reference sequence). This chain's CDR3 is CASSTGTGAGYTF. The CDR3 DNA follows: TGTGCCAGTAGTACCGGGACAGGGGCTGGCTACACCTTC.

This sequence joins TRBV4-2 and TRBJ2-7; 8 bases align to TRBD2. Per the germline V gene, CDR1 is LGHNA and CDR2 is YNFKEQ. After removal of 2 bases from V and 0 bases from J, the junction contained 0 bases not matched to a gene. The CDR3 covers 14 residues. This chain's CDR3 is CASSQSGSSYEQYF. The CDR3 DNA reads as TGTGCCAGCAGCCAAAGCGGGAGCTCCTACGAGCAGTACTTC.

The chain recombines TRBV3-1 (or the pseudogene TRBV3-2) with TRBJ1-1, with 9 bases matching TRBD1. Germline lookup yields CDR1 LGHDT and CDR2 YNNKEL (reference sequence). The J segment lost 4 bases and the V segment lost 1 base, leaving 4 bases of the junction unmatched. The CDR3 runs 15 residues. The CDR3 protein is CASSQGDRESTEAFF. CDR3 sequence (DNA): TGTGCCAGCAGCCAAGGGGACAGGGAGAGCACTGAAGCTTTCTTT.

J is TRBJ2-1 and V is TRBV6-5; tentatively, D is TRBD1 (6 bases). This CDR3 spans 15 amino acids. Germline loops: CDR1 MNHEY, CDR2 SVGAGI. Trimming stripped 8 bases from V and 10 bases from J, with 24 bases between. The DNA for the CDR3 is TGTGCCAGCTGCTACTCGCCCTTTGGGGGCCAAGAGCAGTTCTTC. It translates to CASCYSPFGGQEQFF.

The chain couples TRBV18 to TRBJ1-1; D is perhaps TRBD1 (5 bases). The length of the CDR3 is 12 residues. Per the germline V gene, CDR1 is KGHSH and CDR2 is LQKENI. Between the trimmed V and J ends, which lost 6 bases and 7 bases, there was a span of 12 bases. In DNA, the CDR3 is TGTGCCAGCTCGGCCCCAGGGCGTGAAGCTTTCTTT. Translation: CASSAPGREAFF.

The chain couples TRBV5-4 to TRBJ2-7; 14 bases agree with TRBD2. The CDR3 totals 17 residues. V shed 3 bases, J shed 10 bases, and the junction held 15 bases outside the gene matches. CDR1 and CDR2 (germline): SGHNT, YYREEE (reference sequence). This CDR3 reads CASSSALPQTSGGVQYF. The CDR3 coding sequence is TGTGCCAGCAGCTCCGCACTACCCCAGACTAGCGGGGGGGTTCAGTACTTC.

The V call is TRBV19, the J call TRBJ2-1, with D hard to call. The CDR3 is 16 residues long. V lost 5 bases, J lost 2 bases, and 16 bases lay in between. Germline lookup yields CDR1 LNHDA and CDR2 SQIVND (reference sequence). The CDR3: CASSLDLVVAYNEQFF. Here the CDR3 DNA reads TGTGCCAGTAGTTTGGATCTAGTTGTCGCCTACAATGAGCAGTTCTTC.

In this sample, this clone turned up a few times. The gene calls are TRBV4-3 and TRBJ2-7; maybe TRBD2 (5 bases). The CDR3 has 15 residues. The germline V gene encodes CDR1 LGHNA and CDR2 YSLEER. V lost 0 bases and J lost 3, with 12 bases in between. As DNA, the CDR3 is TGCGCCAGCAGCCAAGACCCAGCGGCGAACTACGAGCAGTACTTC. Protein: CASSQDPAANYEQYF.

This chain's CDR3 is CASSPLWAGRNTEAFF. CDR3 coding DNA: TGTGCCAGCAGTCCCCTATGGGCAGGCAGGAACACTGAAGCTTTCTTT. V usage is TRBV28 and J usage is TRBJ1-1; D remains ambiguous. The CDR3 runs to 16 residues. Germline V lookup: CDR1 MDHEN, CDR2 SYDVKM. Trimming left V 5 bases short and J 1 base short, with 17 bases between.